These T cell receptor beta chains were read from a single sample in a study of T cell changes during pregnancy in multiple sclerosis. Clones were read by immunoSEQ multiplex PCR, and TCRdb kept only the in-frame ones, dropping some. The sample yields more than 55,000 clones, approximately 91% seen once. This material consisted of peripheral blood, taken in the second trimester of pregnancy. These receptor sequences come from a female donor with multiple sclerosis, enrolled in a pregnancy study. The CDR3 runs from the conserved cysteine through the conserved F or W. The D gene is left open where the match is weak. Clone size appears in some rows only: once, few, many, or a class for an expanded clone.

CASSYSLSDNEQFF	TGTGCCAGCAGTTACTCTCTCAGCGACAATGAGCAGTTCTTC	-	TRBV6-6	TRBJ2-1	-
CASSPRDRGSSGANVLTF	TGTGCCAGTAGCCCCCGGGACAGGGGGTCCTCTGGGGCCAACGTCCTGACTTTC	TRBD1	TRBV19	TRBJ2-6	-
CASSVTYSRTDTQYF	TGTGCCAGCAGCGTCACCTACAGCAGAACAGATACGCAGTATTTT	-	TRBV7-2	TRBJ2-3	-
CASSLGGIAYYGYTF	TGTGCCAGCAGTTTGGGGGGTATAGCGTACTATGGCTACACCTTC	-	TRBV28	TRBJ1-2	-
CASSFQGSNQPQHF	TGTGCCAGCAGCTTTCAGGGTAGCAATCAGCCCCAGCATTTT	-	TRBV7-9	TRBJ1-5	-
CASTRQGAILSSGNTIYF	TGTGCCAGTACCCGACAGGGGGCTATCCTTTCCTCTGGAAACACCATATATTTT	TRBD1	TRBV19	TRBJ1-3	-
CASSLERPNTEAFF	TGTGCCAGCAGCTTGGAGAGGCCCAACACTGAAGCTTTCTTT	-	TRBV7-3	TRBJ1-1	-
CASSQGFRDRVWKDTEAFF	TGCGCCAGCAGCCAAGGGTTTCGGGACAGGGTATGGAAGGACACTGAAGCTTTCTTT	TRBD1	TRBV4-3	TRBJ1-1	-
CASSPRVRGSTDTQYF	TGTGCCAGCAGCCCCCGGGTAAGGGGGAGCACAGATACGCAGTATTTT	-	TRBV5-5	TRBJ2-3	-
CAWSFRTSGGWYQETQYF	TGTGCCTGGAGTTTCCGGACTAGCGGGGGATGGTACCAAGAGACCCAGTACTTC	TRBD2	TRBV30	TRBJ2-5	-
CASSLELSDYNEQFF	TGTGCTAGCAGCTTAGAACTATCTGACTACAATGAGCAGTTCTTC	-	TRBV7-7	TRBJ2-1	-
CASSPGDWTGELFF	TGTGCCAGCAGCCCGGGGGACTGGACCGGGGAGCTGTTTTTT	-	TRBV7-2	TRBJ2-2	-
CSVDRISGNEQFF	TGCAGCGTTGACCGAATTTCGGGCAATGAGCAGTTCTTC	-	TRBV29-1	TRBJ2-1	once